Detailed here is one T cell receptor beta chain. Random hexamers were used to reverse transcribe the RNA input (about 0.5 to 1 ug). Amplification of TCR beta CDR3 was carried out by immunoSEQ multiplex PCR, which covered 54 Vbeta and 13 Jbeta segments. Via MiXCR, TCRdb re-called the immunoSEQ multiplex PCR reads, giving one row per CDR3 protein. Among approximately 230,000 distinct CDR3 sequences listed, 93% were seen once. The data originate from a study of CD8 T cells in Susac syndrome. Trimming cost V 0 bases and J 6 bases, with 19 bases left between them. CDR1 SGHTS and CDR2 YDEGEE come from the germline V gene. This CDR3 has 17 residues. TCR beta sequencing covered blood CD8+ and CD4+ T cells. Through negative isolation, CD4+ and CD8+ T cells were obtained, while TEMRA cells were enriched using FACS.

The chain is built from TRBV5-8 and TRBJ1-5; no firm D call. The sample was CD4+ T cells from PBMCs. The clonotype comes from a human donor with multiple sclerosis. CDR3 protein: CASSLEGGQATPQPQHF. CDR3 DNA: TGTGCCAGCAGCTTGGAGGGTGGGCAAGCCACTCCTCAGCCCCAGCATTTT.